This T cell receptor beta chain was identified during a study of shared clonotypes between healthy human individuals. Overall study context: In total, the donors were two women and three men aged 18 to 49.

The germline V gene encodes CDR1 SGHNT and CDR2 YYREEE (reference sequence). The CDR3 is 15 amino acids. Trimming pared 2 bases from V and 1 base from J, leaving 12 bases between. Measured with immunoSEQ multiplex PCR; TCRdb has only the in-frame clones, and not every one. This sample carries about 110,000 clones, about 71% of them seen once, and the ten largest clones take over 20%. The study's findings and limits: Naive subsets generally exceeded memory subsets in estimated richness.

This clone was found a few times. The target antigen is unknown. Everyone who donated was a Caucasian adult who lived in Nashville, Tennessee. Sequenced: memory CD8+ T cells sorted from blood. The subset was: CD45RO+ cells pooled with CCR7-negative TemRA cells. This TCR derives from a woman aged 25 to 39 in good health. The chain couples TRBV5-4 to TRBJ1-1, with D perhaps matching TRBD1 (6 bases). The chain's CDR3 is CASSLVQGRNTEAFF. In nucleotides, the CDR3 is TGTGCCAGCAGCTTAGTACAGGGTAGGAACACTGAAGCTTTCTTT.